The 8 T cell receptor beta chains in this list originate from one sample, sequenced in a study of shared clonotypes between healthy human individuals. Generated by immunoSEQ multiplex PCR, the TCRdb table keeps only in-frame clones and is missing some. The sample consists of 500,000 or so clones, approximately 95% of them appearing once. Sequencing was performed on naive CD4+ T cells sorted from blood. Subset noted: CD45RA+ positively selected. These receptors were taken from a woman aged 30 to 39 in good health.

This clone was observed a single time. Other DNA sequences within the sample encode an identical CDR3. The chain combines TRBV18 with TRBJ2-7; 9 positions match TRBD1. Germline V gene data show CDR1 as KGHSH and CDR2 as LQKENI. Unmatched junction bases numbered 5, after V lost 2 bases and J lost 3 bases. There are 15 residues in the CDR3. This CDR3 is CASSPGTGFLYEQYF. The CDR3 DNA follows: TGTGCCAGCTCACCAGGGACAGGGTTTCTCTACGAGCAGTACTTC.

The rearrangement uses TRBV7-8 and TRBJ1-2; 9 nucleotides agree with TRBD1. CDR3 size: 14 residues. V was pared by 3 bases and J by 2 bases, with 1 base of the junction left unmatched. CDR1 and CDR2 (germline): SGHVS, FQNEAQ. CDR3 sequence (DNA): TGTGCCAGCAGCTTCGGGACAGGGAACTATGGCTACACCTTC. This encodes CASSFGTGNYGYTF.

The chain employs TRBV19 and TRBJ1-1, with 10 bases that match TRBD1. CDR3 length equals 14 residues. Germline CDR1 reads LNHDA; CDR2 reads SQIVND (reference sequence). The V and J ends lost 7 bases and 3 bases, in that order; junction bases with no gene match: 5. The CDR3 reads CASTLTGGYTEAFF. The DNA of the CDR3 is TGTGCCAGTACCCTGACAGGGGGCTACACTGAAGCTTTCTTT.

This chain connects TRBV28 to TRBJ2-6, with D possibly TRBD1 on 5 matching bases. This CDR3 is built from 17 residues. Germline V CDR1 and CDR2: MDHEN, SYDVKM. Trimming took off 3 bases at V and 0 bases at J, with 12 bases between the two ends. The CDR3 here is CASSLMRTGSGANVLTF. Written as DNA, the CDR3 is TGTGCCAGCAGTTTGATGAGAACAGGCTCTGGGGCCAACGTCCTGACTTTC.

This clone has just one count. This chain connects TRBV6-5 to TRBJ1-2; 7 bases are shared with TRBD1. The V gene end was trimmed by 8 bases and the J gene end by 8 bases; junction bases not matched to a gene: 11. Per the germline V gene, CDR1 is MNHEY and CDR2 is SVGAGI. This CDR3 has 13 amino acids. CDR3 region: CASGGQPSGGYTF. The CDR3 region has the DNA TGTGCCAGCGGGGGACAGCCTTCAGGAGGCTACACCTTC.

With respect to this clone: The same CDR3 also results from other DNA sequences found in this sample. The chain recombines TRBV28 with TRBJ2-1; D perhaps matches TRBD1 (6 bases). The CDR3 consists of 16 residues. Germline values: CDR1 MDHEN, CDR2 SYDVKM. V was cut by 6 bases and J by 0 bases, with 15 bases left in between. This CDR3 is CASSSPGRGSYNEQFF. The CDR3 region has the DNA TGTGCCAGCAGCTCCCCTGGCAGGGGCTCCTACAATGAGCAGTTCTTC.

This chain joins TRBV27 and TRBJ2-5; tentative D call: TRBD2 (7 bases). The DNA end is more similar to TRBJ2-7, so the J call may be wrong. The CDR3 loop spans 15 amino acids. Germline V CDR1 and CDR2: MNHEY, SMNVEV (reference sequence). CDR3 sequence (DNA): TGTGCCAGCAGTCCAACAGGGAGGGCCGGCGACGAGCAGTACTTC. Protein product: CASSPTGRAGDEQYF.

The rearrangement joins TRBV7-8 to TRBJ2-1; 8 bases align to TRBD2. Germline trimming cut 6 bases from V and 6 bases from J; bases unmatched to any gene: 7. The CDR3 is 14 amino acids. CDR1 and CDR2 (germline): SGHVS, FQNEAQ. The CDR3 nucleotides are TGTGCCAGCAGGGCGGGACTAGAGATCAATGAGCAGTTCTTC. It is translated as CASRAGLEINEQFF.